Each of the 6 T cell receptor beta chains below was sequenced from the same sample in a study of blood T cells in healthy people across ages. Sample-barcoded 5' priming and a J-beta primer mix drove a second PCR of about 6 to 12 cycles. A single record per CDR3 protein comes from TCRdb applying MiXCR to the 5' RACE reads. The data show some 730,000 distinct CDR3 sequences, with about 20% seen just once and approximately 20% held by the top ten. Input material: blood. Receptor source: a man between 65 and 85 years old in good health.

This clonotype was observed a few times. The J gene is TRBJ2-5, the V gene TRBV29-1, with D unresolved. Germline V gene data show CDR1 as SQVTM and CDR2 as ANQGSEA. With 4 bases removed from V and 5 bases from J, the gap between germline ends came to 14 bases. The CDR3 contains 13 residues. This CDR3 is CSVGESLGETQYF. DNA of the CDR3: TGCAGCGTTGGGGAAAGCTTGGGGGAGACCCAGTACTTC.

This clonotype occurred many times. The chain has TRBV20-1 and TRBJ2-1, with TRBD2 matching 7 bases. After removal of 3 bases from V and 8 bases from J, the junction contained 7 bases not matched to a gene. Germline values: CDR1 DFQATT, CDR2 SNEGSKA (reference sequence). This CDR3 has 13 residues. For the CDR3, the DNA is TGCAGTGCTAGTCGCGGGAGAGGAGATGAGCAGTTCTTC. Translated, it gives CSASRGRGDEQFF.

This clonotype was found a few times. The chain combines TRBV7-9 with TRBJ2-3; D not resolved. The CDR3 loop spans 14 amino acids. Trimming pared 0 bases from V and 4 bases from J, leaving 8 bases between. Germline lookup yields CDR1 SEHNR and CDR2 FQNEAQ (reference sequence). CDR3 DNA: TGTGCCAGCAGCTTAGCGTCCTTATCAGATACGCAGTATTTT. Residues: CASSLASLSDTQYF.

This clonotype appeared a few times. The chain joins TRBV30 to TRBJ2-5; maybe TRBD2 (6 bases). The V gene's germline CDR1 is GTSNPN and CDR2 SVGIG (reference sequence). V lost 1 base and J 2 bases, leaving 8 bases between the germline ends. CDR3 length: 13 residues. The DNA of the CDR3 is TGTGCCTGGAGTGCCGGACTACAAGAGACCCAGTACTTC. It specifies CAWSAGLQETQYF.

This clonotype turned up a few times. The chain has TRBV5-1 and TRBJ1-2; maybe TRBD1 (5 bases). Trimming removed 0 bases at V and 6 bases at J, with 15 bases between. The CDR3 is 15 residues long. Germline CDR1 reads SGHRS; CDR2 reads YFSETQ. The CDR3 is CASSLAGSGGDGYTF. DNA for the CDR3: TGCGCCAGCAGCTTGGCCGGCTCGGGGGGGGATGGCTACACCTTC.

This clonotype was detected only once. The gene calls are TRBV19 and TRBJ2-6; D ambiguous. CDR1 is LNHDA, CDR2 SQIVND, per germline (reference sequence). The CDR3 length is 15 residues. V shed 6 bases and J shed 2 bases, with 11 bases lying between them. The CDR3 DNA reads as TGTGCCAGTAGCAATCTAGGAACTGGGGCCAACGTCCTGACTTTC. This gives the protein CASSNLGTGANVLTF.